These 8 T cell receptor beta chains originate from one sample sequenced in a study of blood T cells in healthy people across ages. PCR was performed a second time for about 7 to 12 cycles using a sample-barcoded 5' primer and a J-beta primer mix. From the 5' RACE reads, TCRdb called clonotypes with MiXCR, one entry per CDR3 protein. The data contain 1.5 million to 2 million distinct CDR3 sequences, about 31% of them seen just once; the ten biggest clones take up around 11%. Material: blood. The receptors were gathered from a woman in her 30s in good health.

Only a few counts were recorded for this clonotype. The V gene is TRBV20-1, the J gene TRBJ2-3; perhaps TRBD2 as D (5 bases). This CDR3 is 14 amino acids long. From germline, CDR1 is DFQATT and CDR2 SNEGSKA (reference sequence). Trimming took off 6 bases at V and 5 bases at J, with 18 bases between the two ends. The CDR3 here is CSARGYVAGDTQYF. The CDR3 region has the DNA TGCAGTGCCCGAGGGTACGTGGCTGGAGATACGCAGTATTTT.

This clonotype has a handful of counts. The chain has TRBV12-3 or TRBV12-4 and TRBJ2-7; tentatively, D is TRBD2 (6 bases). There are 17 residues in the CDR3. Trimming removed 2 bases from V and 1 base from J, with 18 bases in between. The CDR3 reads CASSLSGRGQASYEQYF. Written as DNA, the CDR3 is TGTGCCAGCAGTTTATCGGGGCGGGGCCAAGCGTCCTACGAGCAGTACTTC.

This chain joins TRBV6-5 and TRBJ2-1, with TRBD2 identical over 8 bases. Trimming cost V 0 bases and J 9 bases; bases outside gene matches: 4. The V gene's germline CDR1 is MNHEY and CDR2 SVGAGI. CDR3 size: 14 residues. CDR3 sequence reads: CASSYSGTSAEQFF. In nucleotides, the CDR3 is TGTGCCAGCAGTTACTCCGGGACTAGTGCTGAGCAGTTCTTC.

This chain links TRBV6-5 with TRBJ1-1, with D maybe TRBD1 (5 bases). CDR3 length: 13 residues. CDR1 is MNHEY, CDR2 SVGAGI, per germline. V lost 2 bases, J lost 4 bases, and 8 bases lay in between. CDR3 DNA sequence: TGTGCCAGCAGTTACGGAGGGACCACTGAAGCTTTCTTT. As protein: CASSYGGTTEAFF.

The rearrangement links TRBV12-5 to TRBJ1-2, with 7 bases lining up with TRBD1. The ends lost 2 bases at V and 4 bases at J; junction bases unmatched: 13. Germline-derived CDR1 and CDR2 are LGHNT and FRNRAP. The CDR3 contains 17 residues. CDR3 sequence (DNA): TGTGCTAGTGGTTTGACTGAGACAGGGTTTCCGCTCTATGGCTACACCTTC. Protein sequence: CASGLTETGFPLYGYTF.

Notes on this clonotype: A read error may produce the germline difference seen at one junction end. The chain combines TRBV9 with TRBJ2-1, with 9 nucleotides matching TRBD2. This CDR3 is 16 amino acids long. The germline V gene encodes CDR1 SGDLS and CDR2 YYNGEE. CDR3 DNA sequence: TGTACCAGCAGCGTAGATCTCGCGGGGGGGTACAATGAGCAGTTCTTC. This encodes CTSSVDLAGGYNEQFF.

This rearrangement joins TRBV2 to TRBJ2-5; no definite D call. The CDR3 runs 13 residues. Trimming shortened V by 6 bases and J by 5 bases, and 13 bases separated the two germline ends. Per germline, CDR1 SNHLY and CDR2 FYNNEI. CDR3 DNA sequence: TGTGCCAGCAGGGGCGGAAGGGCGGAGACCCAGTACTTC. Its protein is CASRGGRAETQYF.

With respect to this clonotype: Relative to the germline gene, one junction end is altered; a read error may explain this. The V gene is TRBV6-1, the J gene TRBJ2-7, with a tentative D call TRBD1 (6 bases). CDR1 is MNHNS and CDR2 is SASEGT in the germline V gene. There are 12 residues in the CDR3. The DNA for the CDR3 is TGTGTCAGCAGCCCAGGTGACAGGTTTCGGTACTTC. It translates to CVSSPGDRFRYF.